The next 20 T cell receptor beta chains were all read from a single sample in a study of T cell responses to AZD1222 COVID-19 vaccine (dated by TCRdb to the early 2020s). What this sample's time point label stands for: baseline before first vaccination. The protocol used for the library was the immunoSEQ multiplex PCR assay. TCRdb provides this immuneACCESS table in a form limited to in-frame rearrangements. Some clones are lacking; in checked studies, under half of them reflect an unresolved V gene, and why the rest are absent is not known. A total of 100,000 to 110,000 clones appear in this sample, approximately 91% of them only once. The ten largest make up around 1.7% of the sample. The sample consisted of peripheral blood, taken on day 0 of AZD1222 vaccination. These TCRs come from an adult in good health.

V and J are TRBV13 and TRBJ1-2; D might be TRBD1 (5 bases). V shed 5 bases and J shed 3 bases, with 7 bases lying between them. This CDR3 contains 12 residues. CDR1 is PRHDT and CDR2 is FYEKMQ in the germline V gene (reference sequence). CDR3 residues: CASSLRDYGYTF. CDR3 DNA sequence: TGTGCCAGCAGCCTCAGGGACTATGGCTACACCTTC. The complete variable domain, with remaining parts taken from reference TRBV13 and TRBJ1-2, reads AAGVIQSPRHLIKEKRETATLKCYPIPRHDTVYWYQQGPGQDPQFLISFYEKMQSDKGSIPDRFSAQQFSDYHSELNMSSLELGDSALYFCASSLRDYGYTFGSGTRLTVV.

The chain is built from TRBV28 and TRBJ1-5; the match to TRBD1 covers 7 bases. The CDR3 runs 14 residues. The V gene's germline CDR1 is MDHEN and CDR2 SYDVKM. The ends lost 7 bases at V and 5 bases at J; junction bases unmatched: 8. CDR3 DNA sequence: TGTGCCAGCAACAGTTGGGACAGATATCAGCCCCAGCATTTT. Its translation: CASNSWDRYQPQHF.

This chain connects TRBV5-8 to TRBJ2-1, with D perhaps assigned TRBD1 or TRBD2 (6 bases each). This CDR3 spans 16 amino acids. With 4 bases removed from V and 5 bases from J, the gap between germline ends came to 19 bases. Germline lookup yields CDR1 SGHTS and CDR2 YDEGEE. The CDR3, as DNA: TGTGCCAGCAGCCCGTGGGGGGCAGGGGAAGACAATGAGCAGTTCTTC. Translated: CASSPWGAGEDNEQFF.

V gene TRBV27 combines with J gene TRBJ1-5; D might be TRBD1 (6 bases). CDR3 length equals 16 residues. The V end was cut by 0 bases, the J end by 3 bases, with 12 bases between. Germline CDR1 and CDR2: MNHEY and SMNVEV (reference sequence). As DNA, the CDR3 is TGTGCCAGCAGTTTATCGTTCCGGGACAACAATCAGCCCCAGCATTTT. Amino acid sequence: CASSLSFRDNNQPQHF.

V and J are TRBV10-3 and TRBJ2-1; 7 nucleotides line up with TRBD1. The CDR3 totals 17 residues. V shed 5 bases, J shed 0 bases, and the junction held 10 bases outside the gene matches. Germline loops: CDR1 ENHRY, CDR2 SYGVKD. DNA for the CDR3: TGTGCCATCAGTAAAGACCGGGACAGAAGCTCCTACAATGAGCAGTTCTTC. It encodes CAISKDRDRSSYNEQFF.

This chain links TRBV7-9 with TRBJ1-2; possibly TRBD1 for D (6 bases). The germline V and J ends were trimmed by 8 bases and 7 bases, with 17 bases remaining between them. This CDR3 is 13 amino acids long. Germline V gene data show CDR1 as SEHNR and CDR2 as FQNEAQ (reference sequence). The chain's CDR3 is CASSRQEVGGYTF. The CDR3 DNA sequence: TGTGCCAGCTCGCGACAGGAGGTGGGTGGCTACACCTTC.

The J gene is TRBJ1-2, the V gene TRBV4-1, with 12 bases identical to TRBD1. The V gene's germline CDR1 is MGHRA and CDR2 YSYEKL. CDR3 length: 18 amino acids. V dropped 4 bases and J dropped 1; count of bases not matched to a gene: 10. CDR3 loop: CASSPRGDRGRGNYGYTF. The CDR3 region has the DNA TGCGCCAGCAGCCCTAGGGGGGACAGGGGGCGAGGTAACTATGGCTACACCTTC.

The V gene is TRBV12-3 or TRBV12-4, the J gene TRBJ2-2, with 7 nucleotides matching TRBD1. The CDR3 is 13 residues long. The junction had 4 bases not matched to a gene; V was cut back by 6 bases and J by 6 bases. CDR3 sequence (DNA): TGTGCCAGCAGCCCACAGGGGTCCGGGGAGCTGTTTTTT. This sequence encodes CASSPQGSGELFF.

V is TRBV4-1 and J is TRBJ1-2; D remains unclear. The CDR3 runs 13 residues. Looked up from germline, CDR1 is MGHRA and CDR2 is YSYEKL. Trimming took 3 bases from V and 6 from J, leaving 11 bases between them. The CDR3: CASSQEEGDGYTF. The CDR3 DNA sequence: TGCGCCAGCAGCCAGGAAGAGGGCGATGGCTACACCTTC.

The chain has TRBV4-2 and TRBJ2-7; 15 nucleotides line up with TRBD2. V gave up 1 base and J gave up 1 base; unmatched junction bases: 8. Germline CDR1 reads LGHNA; CDR2 reads YNFKEQ. The CDR3 has 19 amino acids. This chain's CDR3 is CASSQAIGLAGGISYEQYF. In DNA, the CDR3 is TGTGCCAGCAGCCAAGCCATAGGACTAGCGGGAGGGATTTCCTACGAGCAGTACTTC.

The chain uses TRBV24-1 and TRBJ1-5; D is unresolved. Trimming took off 5 bases at V and 2 bases at J, with 6 bases between the two ends. CDR1 and CDR2 from the germline V gene are KGHDR and SFDVKD. CDR3 length: 13 residues. Here the CDR3 reads CATSGFGNQPQHF. The CDR3 nucleotides read TGTGCCACCAGTGGATTCGGCAATCAGCCCCAGCATTTT.

The chain recombines TRBV9 with TRBJ2-7; possible D gene TRBD2, 5 bases. CDR1 SGDLS and CDR2 YYNGEE come from the germline V gene. The CDR3 length is 15 residues. Trimming shortened V by 0 bases and J by 3 bases, and 13 bases separated the two germline ends. CDR3 sequence: CASSVDMTRDYEQYF. The CDR3 bases are TGTGCCAGCAGCGTAGATATGACGAGGGACTACGAGCAGTACTTC.

CDR3 DNA: TGCGCCAGCAGCGTGGGACAAGAGACAGATACGCAGTATTTT. Its translation is CASSVGQETDTQYF. This rearrangement joins TRBV5-1 to TRBJ2-3; tentative D call: TRBD1 (6 bases). The germline V gene encodes CDR1 SGHRS and CDR2 YFSETQ. The CDR3 is made up of 14 amino acids. The germline V and J ends were trimmed by 4 bases and 3 bases, with 12 bases remaining between them.

The chain combines TRBV29-1 with TRBJ1-5, with D uncertain. CDR1 and CDR2 (germline): SQVTM, ANQGSEA. V was pared by 5 bases and J by 0 bases, with 5 bases between. The CDR3 totals 12 residues. The CDR3: CSVQNSNQPQHF. The CDR3 bases are TGCAGCGTTCAGAATAGCAATCAGCCCCAGCATTTT.

Notes on this clone: The same CDR3 is also encoded by other DNA sequences in this sample. The chain is built from TRBV7-3 and TRBJ1-6; the D is unclear. CDR1 is SGHTA, CDR2 FQGTGA, per germline. V lost 1 base, J lost 0 bases, and 4 bases lay in between. The CDR3 is made up of 15 amino acids. In DNA, the CDR3 is TGTGCCAGCAGCTTAATGGGCTCCTATAATTCACCCCTCCACTTT. The encoded protein is CASSLMGSYNSPLHF.

The rearrangement joins TRBV19 to TRBJ2-2; D possibly matches TRBD1 or TRBD2 (6 bases each). This CDR3 is 15 amino acids long. Germline values: CDR1 LNHDA, CDR2 SQIVND (reference sequence). Trimming stripped 3 bases from V and 6 bases from J, with 14 bases between. The CDR3 nucleotides read TGTGCCAGTAGTATTGGAGGGGGTTATCCCGGGGAGCTGTTTTTT. Translation gives CASSIGGGYPGELFF.

V gene TRBV28 combines with J gene TRBJ2-3; D is undetermined. V lost 5 bases to trimming and J lost 0 bases, with 6 bases between them. The CDR3 contains 13 residues. CDR1 MDHEN and CDR2 SYDVKM come from the germline V gene. As DNA, the CDR3 is TGTGCCAGCAGTCGCATAAGCACAGATACGCAGTATTTT. Translating it yields CASSRISTDTQYF. Based on the CDR3 plus reference TRBV28 and TRBJ2-3, the full variable domain is DVKVTQSSRYLVKRTGEKVFLECVQDMDHENMFWYRQDPGLGLRLIYFSYDVKMKEKGDIPEGYSVSREKKERFSLILESASTNQTSMYLCASSRISTDTQYFGPGTRLTVL.

This rearrangement joins TRBV5-5 to TRBJ1-2; D unclear. Trimming took off 2 bases at V and 8 bases at J, with 13 bases between the two ends. Germline V gives CDR1 SGHKS, CDR2 YYEKEE (reference sequence). This CDR3 region has 13 residues. CDR3 nucleotide sequence: TGTGCCAGCAGCTTTTTACCCTCGGAAGGCTACACCTTC. It codes for CASSFLPSEGYTF.

The chain has TRBV14 and TRBJ1-1; D is ambiguous. Germline V CDR1 and CDR2: SGHDN, FVKESK. With 4 bases removed from V and 5 bases from J, the gap between germline ends came to 14 bases. There are 14 residues in the CDR3. The CDR3 coding sequence is TGTGCCAGCAGCCGGGTCTCAGAAGGAACTGAAGCTTTCTTT. Translating it yields CASSRVSEGTEAFF. Using reference TRBV14 and TRBJ1-1 for the parts outside the CDR3, the full variable domain is EAGVTQFPSHSVIEKGQTVTLRCDPISGHDNLYWYRRVMGKEIKFLLHFVKESKQDESGMPNNRFLAERTGGTYSTLKVQPAELEDSGVYFCASSRVSEGTEAFFGQGTRLTVV.

The chain couples TRBV27 to TRBJ1-5; no reliable D call. Trimming took 6 bases from V and 0 from J, leaving 6 bases between them. The length of the CDR3 is 13 residues. Looked up from germline, CDR1 is MNHEY and CDR2 is SMNVEV (reference sequence). The CDR3 region has the DNA TGTGCCAGCAGCGCCCATAGCAATCAGCCCCAGCATTTT. As protein: CASSAHSNQPQHF.